This TCR beta chain emerged from a study of CD8 T cells in Susac syndrome. The authors sequenced TCR beta from blood CD8+ and CD4+ T cells. Controls comprised healthy donors matched for age and sex. RNA amounts of roughly 0.45 to 1 ug underwent reverse transcription with random hexamers. Across 54 Vbeta and 13 Jbeta, TCR beta CDR3 was amplified with immunoSEQ multiplex PCR. TCRdb independently ran MiXCR on the immunoSEQ multiplex PCR reads; one entry per CDR3 protein. The sample includes 180,000 or so distinct CDR3 sequences, 90% to 95% seen only once; the top ten take about 0.1%. The ends were cut back, 5 bases at V and 4 bases at J, with 8 bases in the middle. The CDR3 length is 11 residues. CDR1 is SQVTM and CDR2 is ANQGSEA in the germline V gene.

This receptor was obtained from a human donor in good health. V and J are TRBV29-1 and TRBJ1-2, with a possible D match to TRBD1 (5 bases). The source material was CD4+ T cells from PBMCs. DNA of the CDR3: TGCAGCGTTTACGGGGCCTATGGCTACACCTTC. This gives the protein CSVYGAYGYTF.